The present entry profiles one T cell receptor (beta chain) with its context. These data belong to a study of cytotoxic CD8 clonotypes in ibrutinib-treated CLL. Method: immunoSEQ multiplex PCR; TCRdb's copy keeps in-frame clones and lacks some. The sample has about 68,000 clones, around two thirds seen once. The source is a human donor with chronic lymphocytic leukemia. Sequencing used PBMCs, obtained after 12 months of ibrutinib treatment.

The chain's CDR3 is CASSPPGDREQYF. The CDR3 DNA is TGCGCCAGCAGCCCCCCAGGGGACCGCGAGCAGTACTTC. The chain links TRBV4-1 to TRBJ2-7; possibly TRBD1 for D (6 bases). Germline lookup yields CDR1 MGHRA and CDR2 YSYEKL. V lost 4 bases and J lost 6, with 13 bases in between. The CDR3 runs 13 residues.